The following is a T cell receptor (beta chain) sequence with its context. Its cognate antigen is unknown. Germline CDR1 is MNHEY and CDR2 is SMNVEV (reference sequence). V lost 5 bases and J lost 4; bases outside the gene matches: 5. The CDR3 totals 14 residues. The data derive from a study of cytomegalovirus exposure and HLA in healthy donors. Study-wide points: Other equally common chains were less clonally expanded than HLA-associated TCR beta chains, a later analysis showed. Researchers reported from a later analysis that most CMV-associated TCR beta chains appeared HLA-restricted. A later analysis found common viral pathogens apparently linked to several of the most significant clusters.

All donors participated as healthy donors of bone marrow. PCR involved 60 Vbeta and 13 Jbeta primers. Using immunoSEQ multiplex PCR, the repertoire was profiled, and TCRdb retains in-frame clones only, with some absent. This table has over 90,000 clones, approximately 64% appearing once. Sequences were obtained from PBMCs. The chain links TRBV27 to TRBJ2-5, with TRBD1 matching over 9 bases. The receptor's source is a woman aged 50 to 60 in good health and CMV-seronegative. The CDR3 coding sequence is TGTGCCAGCAGTGCGGACAGGGGCCTAGAGACCCAGTACTTC. Translation: CASSADRGLETQYF.